The present TCR beta chain was sequenced within a study of T-cell reconstitution after alpha-beta-depleted transplantation in children. In its sample, this clonotype was seen many times. Molecular barcoding with unique molecular identifiers was used for the TCRbeta library. Each CDR3 protein gets one entry after TCRdb re-called the PCR reads with MiXCR. The sample shows some 290,000 distinct CDR3 sequences, more than 8% of them seen only once. Specimen: PBMCs from the stem cell graft donor, collected from the stem cell graft. The TCR sequence derives from a human donor who donated a stem cell graft to a child with SCID.

The CDR3 DNA is TGTGCCAGCAGCTTGTCCCTAGGGACCCAGTACTTC. It is translated as CASSLSLGTQYF. V is TRBV5-6 and J is TRBJ2-5; D not certain. V was shortened by 1 base and J by 7 bases, with 8 bases between the two germline ends. The germline CDR1 and CDR2 sequences are SGHDT and YYEEEE. This CDR3 is 12 amino acids long.